The 24 T cell receptor beta chains presented below share a single source sample, sequenced in a study of regulatory T cells in long-lasting Graves disease. The authors built TCR beta libraries using iRepertoire HTBI primers and Arm-PCR of CDR3 regions. TCRdb analysed the multiplex PCR reads with MiXCR anew, one entry per CDR3 protein. The sample includes about 470,000 distinct CDR3 sequences, about 16% seen only once; the top ten take less than 15%. The time point: newly diagnosed GD, antithyroid drugs for less than 3 months. PBMC RNA served as the TCR library source. Another study also made use of these data, one on T cells in Graves' hyperthyroidism and ophthalmopathy.

The material sequenced was peripheral blood mononuclear cells (PBMCs), taken at new diagnosis, from a patient treated with antithyroid drugs. These receptors were obtained from a man aged 40-49 years with Graves disease.

This clonotype showed up many times. CDR3 residues: CASSLGTGRGHLGDIQYF. In nucleotides, the CDR3 is TGTGCCAGCAGCTTAGGGACGGGGAGGGGACACCTCGGGGACATTCAGTACTTC. The chain uses TRBV11-2 and TRBJ2-4; the D gene is possibly TRBD2 (7 bases). The ends were cut back, 1 base at V and 8 bases at J, with 24 bases in the middle. This CDR3 comprises 18 residues. The germline V gene has CDR1 SGHAT and CDR2 FQNNGV. Complete variable domain (other parts from reference TRBV11-2 and TRBJ2-4): EAGVAQSPRYKIIEKRQSVAFWCNPISGHATLYWYQQILGQGPKLLIQFQNNGVVDDSQLPKDRFSAERLKGVDSTLKIQPAKLEDSAVYLCASSLGTGRGHLGDIQYFGAGTRLSVL.

Details on this clonotype: This may stem from a read error, because a much larger clone lies one nucleotide away. The chain couples TRBV24-1 to TRBJ2-1; TRBD2 aligns across 8 bases. The germline gives CDR1 KGHDR, CDR2 SFDVKD. Losses at the gene ends were 6 bases for V and 2 bases for J; bases not matched to a gene: 5. This CDR3 has 15 amino acids. The CDR3 coding sequence is TGTGCCACCAGTCCGGGGGGGGCGACCTACAATGAGCAGTTCTTC. Its translation is CATSPGGATYNEQFF.

In its sample, this clonotype was seen a few times. This rearrangement joins TRBV29-1 to TRBJ2-5; D is perhaps TRBD2 (6 bases). Trimming stripped 5 bases from V and 3 bases from J, with 10 bases between. Germline V lookup: CDR1 SQVTM, CDR2 ANQGSEA. The CDR3 covers 12 residues. In DNA form, the CDR3 reads TGCAGCGTTCCTAGCGCGGAAGAGACCCAGTACTTC. Translating gives CSVPSAEETQYF.

This clonotype was counted a few times. The chain combines TRBV29-1 with TRBJ2-5; a possible D gene is TRBD2 (6 bases). V gave up 7 bases and J gave up 5 bases, with 14 bases separating them. CDR3 size: 12 residues. Germline-derived CDR1 and CDR2 are SQVTM and ANQGSEA. The CDR3, as DNA: TGCAGCGCCGGGGGAGTTTGGGAGACCCAGTACTTC. This codes for CSAGGVWETQYF.

This clonotype was picked up many times. The V call is TRBV28, the J call TRBJ1-1; D ambiguous. Germline V gene lookup returns CDR1 MDHEN and CDR2 SYDVKM. The CDR3 spans 14 residues. V dropped 3 bases and J dropped 0 bases, with 8 bases sitting between them. This CDR3 reads CASSFDGVNTEAFF. The CDR3 coding sequence is TGTGCCAGCAGTTTCGACGGAGTGAACACTGAAGCTTTCTTT.

The chain recombines TRBV7-8 with TRBJ1-5; no clear D gene. The germline V gene encodes CDR1 SGHVS and CDR2 FQNEAQ. The CDR3 totals 14 residues. The V gene lost 0 bases and the J gene lost 7 bases, with 10 bases spanning the gap. The CDR3 protein is CASSLATHSQPQHF. The CDR3 coding sequence is TGTGCCAGCAGCTTAGCTACACATTCCCAGCCCCAGCATTTT.

In this sample, this clonotype turned up a few times. The J gene is TRBJ2-7, the V gene TRBV2; 9 bases are shared with TRBD1. The length of the CDR3 is 15 residues. After removal of 3 bases from V and 5 bases from J, the junction contained 8 bases not matched to a gene. CDR1 is SNHLY, CDR2 FYNNEI, per germline. DNA for the CDR3: TGTGCCAGCAGTGATTCCGGGACAGGGAAACACGAGCAGTACTTC. It yields the protein CASSDSGTGKHEQYF.

This clonotype was detected ten times or more. V usage is TRBV29-1 and J usage is TRBJ1-1; D remains ambiguous. The CDR3 has 12 residues. Germline CDR1 SQVTM, CDR2 ANQGSEA. Trimming removed 0 bases from V and 8 bases from J, with 10 bases in between. The CDR3 bases are TGCAGCGTTGAAGAGGGGAGAAAGGAAGCTTTCTTT. Its protein is CSVEEGRKEAFF.

This clonotype showed up many times. The CDR3, as DNA: TGTGCCACCGGGGGGACTAGCGGTGTCAATGAGCAGTTCTTC. Protein product: CATGGTSGVNEQFF. The chain joins TRBV6-1 to TRBJ2-1; 11 nucleotides match TRBD2. The ends lost 10 bases at V and 6 bases at J; junction bases unmatched: 8. CDR3 length: 14 residues. CDR1 is MNHNS and CDR2 is SASEGT in the germline V gene.

This clonotype was seen many times. V is TRBV20-1 and J is TRBJ2-7; the match to TRBD1 covers 7 bases. In germline, CDR1 is DFQATT, CDR2 SNEGSKA (reference sequence). The CDR3 has 14 residues. The V and J ends lost 2 bases and 4 bases, in that order; junction bases with no gene match: 8. CDR3 coding DNA: TGCAGTGCTAGATCCAAACAGGGGCAGTACGAGCAGTACTTC. This encodes CSARSKQGQYEQYF.

At least ten counts were recorded for this clonotype. The rearrangement joins TRBV27 to TRBJ2-1; 14 bases are a match to TRBD2. Losses at the gene ends were 6 bases for V and 9 bases for J; bases not matched to a gene: 10. From germline, CDR1 is MNHEY and CDR2 SMNVEV (reference sequence). This CDR3 region has 16 residues. Written as DNA, the CDR3 is TGTGCCAGCAGGGGGACGACTAGCGGGAGGGCCTTTGAGCAGTTCTTC. Protein: CASRGTTSGRAFEQFF.

This clonotype has more than one count but fewer than ten. This chain's CDR3 is CASTFRGTADGYTF. CDR3 sequence (DNA): TGTGCCAGCACCTTCCGGGGGACAGCCGATGGCTACACCTTC. V and J are TRBV6-1 and TRBJ1-2, with TRBD1 matching over 7 bases. Germline CDR1 MNHNS, CDR2 SASEGT. This CDR3 region has 14 residues. Trimming removed 7 bases from V and 6 bases from J; junction bases left unmatched: 11.

This sequence joins TRBV20-1 and TRBJ2-5; the match to TRBD1 covers 7 bases. CDR3 length equals 14 residues. Per germline, CDR1 DFQATT and CDR2 SNEGSKA (reference sequence). V dropped 0 bases and J dropped 4; count of bases not matched to a gene: 5. The chain's CDR3 is CSARDLAGGETQYF. The DNA for the CDR3 is TGCAGTGCTAGAGATCTGGCAGGGGGAGAGACCCAGTACTTC.

This chain connects TRBV29-1 to TRBJ2-7; D possibly uses TRBD1 or TRBD2 (5 bases each). Germline-derived CDR1 and CDR2 are SQVTM and ANQGSEA. The CDR3 has 15 amino acids. The V end was cut by 4 bases, the J end by 12 bases, with 28 bases between. The CDR3: CSVAYLSSGATVRYF. The CDR3 DNA sequence: TGCAGCGTTGCCTACTTATCATCCGGGGCTACCGTTCGGTACTTC.

This rearrangement joins TRBV4-1 to TRBJ1-1; D perhaps matches TRBD1 (5 bases). CDR3 length: 14 residues. Germline CDR1 and CDR2: MGHRA and YSYEKL. V gave up 0 bases and J gave up 3 bases, with 8 bases separating them. This CDR3 reads CASSQDLGDTEAFF. CDR3 DNA sequence: TGCGCCAGCAGCCAAGATCTAGGGGACACTGAAGCTTTCTTT.

In this sample, this clonotype turned up a few times. This chain joins TRBV7-9 and TRBJ2-1; TRBD1 matches at 10 bases. CDR1 and CDR2 from the germline V gene are SEHNR and FQNEAQ (reference sequence). The V and J ends lost 1 base and 0 bases, in that order; junction bases with no gene match: 6. The CDR3 length is 18 residues. CDR3 residues: CASSLETGGVGSYNEQFF. CDR3 sequence (DNA): TGTGCCAGCAGCTTAGAGACAGGGGGCGTCGGCTCCTACAATGAGCAGTTCTTC.

This chain joins TRBV6-1 and TRBJ2-4; tentatively, D is TRBD1 or TRBD2 (5 bases each). V lost 7 bases to trimming and J lost 3 bases, with 16 bases between them. The CDR3 runs to 15 residues. Germline CDR1 reads MNHNS; CDR2 reads SASEGT. The CDR3 is CASTLIPGRKNIQYF. In nucleotides, the CDR3 is TGTGCCAGCACCCTAATCCCGGGACGCAAAAACATTCAGTACTTC.

The genes are TRBV5-1 and TRBJ1-1; D unresolved. The CDR3 sequence is 15 residues long. V was pared by 3 bases and J by 0 bases, with 12 bases between. Germline CDR1 and CDR2: SGHRS and YFSETQ. The CDR3 DNA is TGCGCCAGCAGCTCAACTTTGGGGTTGAACACTGAAGCTTTCTTT. Protein: CASSSTLGLNTEAFF.

The chain employs TRBV5-1 and TRBJ2-7; 11 positions match TRBD2. Germline lookup yields CDR1 SGHRS and CDR2 YFSETQ. Trimming cost V 1 base and J 2 bases; bases outside gene matches: 5. The CDR3 is 16 residues long. CDR3 residues: CASSLFGLAGPYEQYF. As DNA, the CDR3 is TGCGCCAGCAGCTTGTTTGGACTAGCGGGCCCCTACGAGCAGTACTTC. Full variable domain (outside the CDR3, taken from reference TRBV5-1 and TRBJ2-7): KAGVTQTPRYLIKTRGQQVTLSCSPISGHRSVSWYQQTPGQGLQFLFEYFSETQRNKGNFPGRFSGRQFSNSRSEMNVSTLELGDSALYLCASSLFGLAGPYEQYFGPGTRLTVT.

This clonotype was found many times. The rearrangement joins TRBV28 to TRBJ2-7; D might be TRBD2 (5 bases). Per the germline V gene, CDR1 is MDHEN and CDR2 is SYDVKM. V was clipped by 3 bases and J by 3 bases, with 12 bases between them. CDR3 length: 14 residues. CDR3 residues: CASSFRGSVYEQYF. The CDR3 DNA sequence: TGTGCCAGCAGTTTTCGAGGGAGCGTCTACGAGCAGTACTTC.

This clonotype was seen repeatedly, ten times or more. This sequence joins TRBV5-1 and TRBJ2-3; maybe TRBD1 (5 bases). Germline CDR1 reads SGHRS; CDR2 reads YFSETQ. This CDR3 comprises 13 residues. The V gene lost 0 bases and the J gene lost 11 bases, with 13 bases spanning the gap. The CDR3 here is CASSLAKTEEQYF. The CDR3, as DNA: TGCGCCAGCAGCTTGGCCAAGACAGAGGAGCAGTATTTT. Combining the CDR3 with reference TRBV5-1 and TRBJ2-3 gives the whole variable domain KAGVTQTPRYLIKTRGQQVTLSCSPISGHRSVSWYQQTPGQGLQFLFEYFSETQRNKGNFPGRFSGRQFSNSRSEMNVSTLELGDSALYLCASSLAKTEEQYFGPGTRLTVL.

This clonotype showed up many times. This chain connects TRBV18 to TRBJ2-7; possibly TRBD1 for D (5 bases). Germline CDR1 KGHSH, CDR2 LQKENI. Between the trimmed V and J ends, which lost 0 bases and 3 bases, there was a span of 6 bases. This CDR3 contains 13 residues. In DNA form, the CDR3 reads TGTGCCAGCTCACCACCCCAGGGCTACGAGCAGTACTTC. Translating it yields CASSPPQGYEQYF.

Worth noting for this clonotype: A much larger clonotype is one base distant, so this may be a read error. This rearrangement joins TRBV20-1 to TRBJ2-1; 10 nucleotides match TRBD1. Per germline, CDR1 DFQATT and CDR2 SNEGSKA (reference sequence). The ends lost 5 bases at V and 5 bases at J; junction bases unmatched: 3. The CDR3 sequence is 13 residues long. The CDR3 spells CSAPGQGHNEQFF. CDR3 bases: TGCAGTGCTCCGGGACAGGGGCACAATGAGCAGTTCTTC.

There are a few counts of this clonotype. The CDR3 bases are TGCAGTGCCCGGGCTTCCGTCCAGCAGTACTTC. This gives the protein CSARASVQQYF. The chain has TRBV20-1 and TRBJ2-7, with D hard to call. The CDR3 totals 11 residues. Looked up from germline, CDR1 is DFQATT and CDR2 is SNEGSKA (reference sequence). The V end lost 6 bases, the J end lost 8 bases, and 14 bases lay between the germline ends.